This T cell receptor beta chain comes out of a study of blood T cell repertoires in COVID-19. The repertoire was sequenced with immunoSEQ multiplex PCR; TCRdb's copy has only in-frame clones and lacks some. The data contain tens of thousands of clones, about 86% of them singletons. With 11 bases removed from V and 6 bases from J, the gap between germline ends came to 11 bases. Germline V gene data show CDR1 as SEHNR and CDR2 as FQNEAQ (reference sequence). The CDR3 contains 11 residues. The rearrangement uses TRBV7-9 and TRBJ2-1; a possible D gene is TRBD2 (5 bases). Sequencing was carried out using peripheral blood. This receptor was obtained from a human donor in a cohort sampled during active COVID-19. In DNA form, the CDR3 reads TGTGCCCTAGCCGCCCCCAATGAGCAGTTCTTC. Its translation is CALAAPNEQFF.